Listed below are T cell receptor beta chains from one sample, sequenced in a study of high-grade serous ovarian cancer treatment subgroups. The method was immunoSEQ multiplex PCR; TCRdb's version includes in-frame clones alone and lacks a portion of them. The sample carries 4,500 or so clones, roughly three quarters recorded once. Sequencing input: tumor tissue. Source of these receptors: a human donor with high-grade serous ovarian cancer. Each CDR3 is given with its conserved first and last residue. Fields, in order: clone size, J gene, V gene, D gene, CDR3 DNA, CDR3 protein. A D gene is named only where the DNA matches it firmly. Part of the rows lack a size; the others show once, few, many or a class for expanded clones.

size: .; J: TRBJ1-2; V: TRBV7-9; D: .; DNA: TGTGGGGAAGACAGCAACTATGGCTACACCTTC; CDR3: CGEDSNYGYTF
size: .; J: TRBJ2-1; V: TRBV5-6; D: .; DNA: TGTGCCAGCAGTGCCGGGACTCAGTCCTACAATGAGCAGTTCTTC; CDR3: CASSAGTQSYNEQFF
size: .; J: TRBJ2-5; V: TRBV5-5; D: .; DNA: TGTGCCAGCACCTATTGGGGGCAGGGTCAAGAGACCCAGTACTTC; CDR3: CASTYWGQGQETQYF
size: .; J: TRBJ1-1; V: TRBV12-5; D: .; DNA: TGTGCTAGTGGTGGGAGGACAGTGAACACTGAAGCTTTCTTT; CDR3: CASGGRTVNTEAFF
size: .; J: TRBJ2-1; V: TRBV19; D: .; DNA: TGTGCCAGTAGTCCCCTCGGAGAGGGTGAGCAGTTCTTC; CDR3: CASSPLGEGEQFF
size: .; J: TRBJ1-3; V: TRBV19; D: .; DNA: TGTGCCAGTAGACTGACGGGGGCCGGAAACACCATATATTTT; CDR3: CASRLTGAGNTIYF
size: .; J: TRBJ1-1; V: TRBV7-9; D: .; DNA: TGTGCCATCCAATTCGGAGGGGGGAACACTGAAGCTTTCTTT; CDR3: CAIQFGGGNTEAFF
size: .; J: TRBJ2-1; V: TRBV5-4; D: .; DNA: TGTGCCAGCAGCTATCGGCACAACAATGAGCAGTTCTTC; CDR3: CASSYRHNNEQFF
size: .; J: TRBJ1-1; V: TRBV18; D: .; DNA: TGTGCCAGCTCACCACTAAGGAAGAGAACGTCAGAAGCTTTCTTT; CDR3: CASSPLRKRTSEAFF
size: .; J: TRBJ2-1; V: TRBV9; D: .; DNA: TGTGCCAGCAGCGGACCCGGGTCCCTGACGTATGAGCAGTTCTTC; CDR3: CASSGPGSLTYEQFF
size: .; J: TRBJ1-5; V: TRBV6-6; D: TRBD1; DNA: TGTGCCAGCAGTTACTCCGACAGGGCTTTCCCCTATTTT; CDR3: CASSYSDRAFPYF
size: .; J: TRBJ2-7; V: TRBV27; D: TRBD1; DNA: TGTGCCAGCAGTTCCCCCGACAGGGTCGTCCCCTACGAGCAGTACTTC; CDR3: CASSSPDRVVPYEQYF
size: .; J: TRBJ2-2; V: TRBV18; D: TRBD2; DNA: TGTGCCAGCTCACTCTCTAGCGGGAGGTGGACCGGGGAGCTGTTTTTT; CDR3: CASSLSSGRWTGELFF
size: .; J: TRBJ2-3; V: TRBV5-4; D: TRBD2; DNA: TGTGCCAGCAGCTTGGCCTTACTAGCGGGAGGTGCAGATACGCAGTATTTT; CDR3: CASSLALLAGGADTQYF
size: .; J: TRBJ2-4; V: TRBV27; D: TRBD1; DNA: TGTGCCAGCAGTTACGGACAGGGAAACATTCAGTACTTC; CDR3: CASSYGQGNIQYF
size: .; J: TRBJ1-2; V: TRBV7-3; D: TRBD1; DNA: TGTGCCAGCAGCTTAACACAGGGGGCCTATGGCTACACCTTC; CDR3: CASSLTQGAYGYTF
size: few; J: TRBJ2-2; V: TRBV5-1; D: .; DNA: TGCGCCAGCAATAGACTACCGAACACCGGGGAGCTGTTTTTT; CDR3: CASNRLPNTGELFF
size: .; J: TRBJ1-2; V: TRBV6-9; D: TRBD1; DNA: TGTGCCAGCGGGGACAGTCCTAATGGCTATGGCTACACCTTC; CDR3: CASGDSPNGYGYTF
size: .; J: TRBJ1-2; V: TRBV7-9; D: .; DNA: TGTGCCAGCAGCCATGGAAAGACCTATGGCTACACCTTC; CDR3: CASSHGKTYGYTF
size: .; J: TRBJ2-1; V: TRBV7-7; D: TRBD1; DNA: TGTGCTAGCAGCTCCGGACAGGCTGGGTATGAGCAGTTCTTC; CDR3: CASSSGQAGYEQFF